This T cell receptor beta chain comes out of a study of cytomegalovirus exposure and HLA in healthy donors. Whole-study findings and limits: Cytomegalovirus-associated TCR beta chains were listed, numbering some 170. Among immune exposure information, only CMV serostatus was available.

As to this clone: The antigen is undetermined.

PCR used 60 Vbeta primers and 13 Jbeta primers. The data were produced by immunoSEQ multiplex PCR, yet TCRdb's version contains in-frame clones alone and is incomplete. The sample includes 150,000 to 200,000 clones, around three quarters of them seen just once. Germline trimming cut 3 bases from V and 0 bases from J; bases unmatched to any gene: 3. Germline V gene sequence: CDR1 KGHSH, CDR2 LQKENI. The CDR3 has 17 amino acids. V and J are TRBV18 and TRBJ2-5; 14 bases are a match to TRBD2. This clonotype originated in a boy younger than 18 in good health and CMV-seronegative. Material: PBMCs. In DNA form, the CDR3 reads TGTGCCAGCTCACCCGGACTAGCGGGGGGCTACCAAGAGACCCAGTACTTC. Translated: CASSPGLAGGYQETQYF.